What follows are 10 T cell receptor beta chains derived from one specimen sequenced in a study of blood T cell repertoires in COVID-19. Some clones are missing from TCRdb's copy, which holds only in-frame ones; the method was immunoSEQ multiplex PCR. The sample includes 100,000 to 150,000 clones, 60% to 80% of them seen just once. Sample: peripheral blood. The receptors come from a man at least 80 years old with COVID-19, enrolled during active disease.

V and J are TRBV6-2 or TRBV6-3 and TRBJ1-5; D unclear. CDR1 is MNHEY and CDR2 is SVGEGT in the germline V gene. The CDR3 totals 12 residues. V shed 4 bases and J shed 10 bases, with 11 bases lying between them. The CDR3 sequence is CASSSSGGPQHF. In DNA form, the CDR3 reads TGTGCCAGCAGTTCATCGGGAGGACCCCAGCATTTT.

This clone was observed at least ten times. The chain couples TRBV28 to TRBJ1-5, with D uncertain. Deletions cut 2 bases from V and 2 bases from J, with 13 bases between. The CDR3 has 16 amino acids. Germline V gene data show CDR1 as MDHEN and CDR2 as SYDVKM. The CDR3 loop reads CASSLVASEGNQPQHF. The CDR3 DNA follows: TGTGCCAGCAGTTTAGTGGCATCCGAGGGCAATCAGCCCCAGCATTTT.

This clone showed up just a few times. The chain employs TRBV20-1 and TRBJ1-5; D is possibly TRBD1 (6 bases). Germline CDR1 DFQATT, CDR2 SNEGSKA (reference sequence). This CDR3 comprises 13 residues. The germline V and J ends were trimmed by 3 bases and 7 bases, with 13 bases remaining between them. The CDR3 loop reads CSASAGEGQPQHF. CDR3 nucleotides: TGCAGTGCTAGTGCAGGGGAGGGACAGCCCCAGCATTTT.

CDR3 sequence reads: CASSPPSVQETQYF. The CDR3 nucleotides read TGTGCCAGCTCACCACCGTCCGTTCAAGAGACCCAGTACTTC. This chain links TRBV18 with TRBJ2-5; D gene ambiguous. The CDR3 is 14 amino acids. Germline V gene data show CDR1 as KGHSH and CDR2 as LQKENI. V was pared by 0 bases and J by 2 bases, with 7 bases between.

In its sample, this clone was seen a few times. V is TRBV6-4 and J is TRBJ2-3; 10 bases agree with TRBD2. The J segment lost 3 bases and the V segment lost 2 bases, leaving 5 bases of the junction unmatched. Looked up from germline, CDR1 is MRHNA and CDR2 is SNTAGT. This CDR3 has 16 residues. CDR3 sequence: CASSDLAGARTDTQYF. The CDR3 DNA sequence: TGTGCCAGCAGTGACCTAGCGGGAGCTAGGACAGATACGCAGTATTTT.

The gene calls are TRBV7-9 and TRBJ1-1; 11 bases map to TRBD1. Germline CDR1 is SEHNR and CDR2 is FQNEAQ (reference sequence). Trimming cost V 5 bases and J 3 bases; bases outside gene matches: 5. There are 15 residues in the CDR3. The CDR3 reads CASSRGQGADTEAFF. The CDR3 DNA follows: TGTGCCAGCAGCCGCGGACAGGGGGCGGACACTGAAGCTTTCTTT.

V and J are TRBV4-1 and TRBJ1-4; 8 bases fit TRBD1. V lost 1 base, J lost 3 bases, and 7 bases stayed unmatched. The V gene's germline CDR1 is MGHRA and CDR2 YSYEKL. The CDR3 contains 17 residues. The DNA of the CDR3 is TGCGCCAGCAGCCAAGGACAGGGGCTATTTGCTAATGAAAAACTGTTTTTT. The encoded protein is CASSQGQGLFANEKLFF.

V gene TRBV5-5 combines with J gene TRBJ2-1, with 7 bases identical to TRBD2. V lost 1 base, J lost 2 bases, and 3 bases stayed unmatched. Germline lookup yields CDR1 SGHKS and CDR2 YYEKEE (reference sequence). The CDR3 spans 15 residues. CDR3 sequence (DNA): TGTGCCAGCAGCTTGTCAGCGGGGCCCTACAATGAGCAGTTCTTC. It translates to CASSLSAGPYNEQFF.

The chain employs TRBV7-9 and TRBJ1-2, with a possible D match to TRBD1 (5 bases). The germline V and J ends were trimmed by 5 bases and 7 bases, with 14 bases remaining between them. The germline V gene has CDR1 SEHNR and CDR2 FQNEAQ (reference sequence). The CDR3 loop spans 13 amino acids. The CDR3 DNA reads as TGTGCCAGCAGCGGGGCCTTAGACGTTGGCTACACCTTC. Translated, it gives CASSGALDVGYTF.

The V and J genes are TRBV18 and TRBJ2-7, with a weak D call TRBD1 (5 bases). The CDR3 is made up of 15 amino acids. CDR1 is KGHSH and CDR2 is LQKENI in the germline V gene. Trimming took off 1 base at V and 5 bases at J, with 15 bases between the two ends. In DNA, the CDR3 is TGTGCCAGCTCACCACGGGCTGCGTTCAGGGACGAGCAGTACTTC. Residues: CASSPRAAFRDEQYF.